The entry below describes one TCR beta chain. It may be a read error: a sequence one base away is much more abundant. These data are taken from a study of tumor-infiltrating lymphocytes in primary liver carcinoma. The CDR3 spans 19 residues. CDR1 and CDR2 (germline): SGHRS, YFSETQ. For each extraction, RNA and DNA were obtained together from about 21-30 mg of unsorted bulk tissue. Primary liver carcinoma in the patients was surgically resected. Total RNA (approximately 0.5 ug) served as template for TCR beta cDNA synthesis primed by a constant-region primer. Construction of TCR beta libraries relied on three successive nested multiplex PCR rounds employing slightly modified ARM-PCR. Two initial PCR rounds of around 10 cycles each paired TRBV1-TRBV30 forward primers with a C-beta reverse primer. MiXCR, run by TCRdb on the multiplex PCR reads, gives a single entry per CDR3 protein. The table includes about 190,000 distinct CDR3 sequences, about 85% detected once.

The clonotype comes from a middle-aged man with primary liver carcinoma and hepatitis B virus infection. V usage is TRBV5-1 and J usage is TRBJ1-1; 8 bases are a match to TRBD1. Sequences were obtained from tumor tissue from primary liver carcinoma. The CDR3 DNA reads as TGCGCCAACAGCTTCGGGACAGGCATCTCAAAGGCATGGAACACTGAAGCTTTCTTT. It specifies CANSFGTGISKAWNTEAFF.